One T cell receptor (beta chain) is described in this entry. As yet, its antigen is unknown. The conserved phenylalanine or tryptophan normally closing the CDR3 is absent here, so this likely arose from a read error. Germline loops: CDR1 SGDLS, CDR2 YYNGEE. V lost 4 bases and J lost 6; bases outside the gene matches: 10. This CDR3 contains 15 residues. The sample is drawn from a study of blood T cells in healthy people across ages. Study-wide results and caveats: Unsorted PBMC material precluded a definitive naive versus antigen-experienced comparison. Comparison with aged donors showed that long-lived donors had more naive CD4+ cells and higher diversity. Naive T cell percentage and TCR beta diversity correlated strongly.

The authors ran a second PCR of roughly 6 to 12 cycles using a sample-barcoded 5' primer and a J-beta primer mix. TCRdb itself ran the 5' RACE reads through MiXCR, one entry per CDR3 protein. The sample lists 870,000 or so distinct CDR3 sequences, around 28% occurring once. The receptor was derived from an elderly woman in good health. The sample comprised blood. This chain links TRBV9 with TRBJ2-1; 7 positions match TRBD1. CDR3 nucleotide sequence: TGTGCCAGCAGCTCCCGAGGGGGCTTAGGCAATGAGCAGTTCTGC. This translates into CASSSRGGLGNEQFC.